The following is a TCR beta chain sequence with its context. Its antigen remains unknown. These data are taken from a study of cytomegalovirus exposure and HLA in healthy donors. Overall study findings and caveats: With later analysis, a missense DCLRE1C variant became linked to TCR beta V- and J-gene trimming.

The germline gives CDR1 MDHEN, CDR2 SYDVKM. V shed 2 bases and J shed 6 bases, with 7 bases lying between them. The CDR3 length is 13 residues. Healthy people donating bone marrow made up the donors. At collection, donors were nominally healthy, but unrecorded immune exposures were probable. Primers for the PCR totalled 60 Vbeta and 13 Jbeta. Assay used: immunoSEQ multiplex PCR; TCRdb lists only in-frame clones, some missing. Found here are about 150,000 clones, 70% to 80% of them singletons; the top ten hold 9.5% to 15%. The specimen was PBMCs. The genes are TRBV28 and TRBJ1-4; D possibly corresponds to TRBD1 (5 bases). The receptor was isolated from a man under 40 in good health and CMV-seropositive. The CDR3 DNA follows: TGTGCCAGCAGTTTAACCAGGGATGAAAAACTGTTTTTT. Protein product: CASSLTRDEKLFF.